Shown below are 28 T cell receptor beta chains from a single sample sequenced in a study of T cell clonotyping in hematopoietic cell transplantation. TCRdb's table, derived via immunoSEQ multiplex PCR, lists solely in-frame clones and lacks some. The repertoire has 70,000 or so clones, 94% of them found once; the top ten carry around 1.6%. Sequenced input: peripheral blood mononuclear cells. The origin of the receptors is a middle-aged man in good health. Some clones in this sample may be carry-over from other donors' samples.

DNA for the CDR3: TGTGCCAGCAGTACTCGACGGACAGATGGCTACACCTTC. This gives the protein CASSTRRTDGYTF. The chain has TRBV25-1 and TRBJ1-2, with D maybe TRBD1 (6 bases). Trimming shortened V by 5 bases and J by 6 bases, and 13 bases separated the two germline ends. The germline gives CDR1 MGHDK, CDR2 SYGVNS. The length of the CDR3 is 13 residues.

The V and J genes are TRBV28 and TRBJ2-7; D may correspond to TRBD1 or TRBD2 (6 bases each). CDR1 MDHEN and CDR2 SYDVKM come from the germline V gene. The CDR3 sequence is 12 residues long. The CDR3 protein is CTSQGGPYEQYF. The CDR3 nucleotides read TGTACTTCTCAAGGGGGGCCCTACGAGCAGTACTTC.

The chain recombines TRBV27 with TRBJ2-1; D is uncertain. The V end lost 2 bases, the J end lost 2 bases, and 4 bases lay between the germline ends. The CDR3 extends over 13 amino acids. Germline CDR1 MNHEY, CDR2 SMNVEV (reference sequence). The CDR3 DNA reads as TGTGCCAGCAGTTTAGGTACCTACAATGAGCAGTTCTTC. Its translation: CASSLGTYNEQFF.

The rearrangement joins TRBV5-4 to TRBJ2-5, with TRBD1 as a possible D gene (6 bases). This CDR3 contains 16 residues. Germline CDR1 is SGHNT and CDR2 is YYREEE (reference sequence). V was pared by 1 base and J by 2 bases, with 15 bases between. The DNA of the CDR3 is TGTGCCAGCAGCTTGACAGGGCTAGGGCCGCAAGAGACCCAGTACTTC. Protein: CASSLTGLGPQETQYF.

This clone has just one count. The V and J genes are TRBV7-2 and TRBJ1-2; TRBD1 aligns across 9 bases. V was clipped by 4 bases and J by 6 bases; unmatched bases: 9. Germline lookup yields CDR1 SGHTA and CDR2 FQGNSA. The CDR3 has 15 amino acids. Here the CDR3 reads CASSSITGGVDGYTF. Here the CDR3 DNA reads TGTGCCAGCAGCTCGATAACAGGGGGCGTAGATGGCTACACCTTC.

This chain connects TRBV5-1 to TRBJ1-2, with a weak D call TRBD1 (5 bases). Germline values: CDR1 SGHRS, CDR2 YFSETQ. The CDR3 runs to 15 residues. V lost 4 bases to trimming and J lost 4 bases, with 17 bases between them. The CDR3 region is CASSVDSHALYGYTF. CDR3 DNA sequence: TGCGCCAGCAGCGTAGACAGCCATGCCCTCTATGGCTACACCTTC.

The chain joins TRBV5-6 to TRBJ2-1; 7 bases match TRBD2. Looked up from germline, CDR1 is SGHDT and CDR2 is YYEEEE. With 7 bases clipped from V and 7 bases from J, the junction kept 5 bases outside the gene matches. This CDR3 spans 12 amino acids. The CDR3 sequence: CASGGGDNEQFF. The CDR3 bases are TGTGCCAGCGGTGGGGGGGATAATGAGCAGTTCTTC.

This clone was counted a few times. The V call is TRBV2, the J call TRBJ1-5; 8 nucleotides match TRBD1. Germline loops: CDR1 SNHLY, CDR2 FYNNEI. This CDR3 has 14 amino acids. Losses at the gene ends were 1 base for V and 4 bases for J; bases not matched to a gene: 0. This CDR3 reads CASSEGQGNQPQHF. CDR3 nucleotides: TGTGCCAGCAGTGAAGGACAGGGGAATCAGCCCCAGCATTTT. Combining the CDR3 with reference TRBV2 and TRBJ1-5 gives the whole variable domain EPEVTQTPSHQVTQMGQEVILRCVPISNHLYFYWYRQILGQKVEFLVSFYNNEISEKSEIFDDQFSVERPDGSNFTLKIRSTKLEDSAMYFCASSEGQGNQPQHFGDGTRLSIL.

The chain uses TRBV7-3 and TRBJ2-7, with D possibly being TRBD1 or TRBD2 (5 bases each). The germline CDR1 and CDR2 sequences are SGHTA and FQGTGA. Between the trimmed V and J ends, which lost 2 bases and 5 bases, there was a span of 16 bases. The CDR3 runs to 15 residues. The CDR3 nucleotides are TGTGCCAGCAGCTTAGGGATCACGAGGGGCAACGAGCAGTACTTC. Its protein is CASSLGITRGNEQYF.

In this sample, this clone turned up once. The chain carries TRBV9 and TRBJ2-1; D is tentatively TRBD1 or TRBD2 (5 bases each). Trimming removed 0 bases from V and 2 bases from J, with 9 bases in between. The CDR3 loop spans 15 amino acids. Germline V gives CDR1 SGDLS, CDR2 YYNGEE. This CDR3 reads CASSVDGGTYNEQFF. DNA for the CDR3: TGTGCCAGCAGCGTAGATGGGGGTACCTACAATGAGCAGTTCTTC.

This clone was found once. This chain joins TRBV11-1 and TRBJ2-1; D uncertain. The V and J ends lost 5 bases and 8 bases respectively, with 10 bases between them. The germline gives CDR1 SGHAT, CDR2 FQDESV (reference sequence). This CDR3 comprises 12 residues. The DNA of the CDR3 is TGTGCCAGCAGCCTGAATCGGGATGAGCAGTTCTTC. Translating gives CASSLNRDEQFF.

CDR3 sequence: CASSFGTTRGSPLHF. The CDR3 DNA sequence: TGTGCCAGCAGCTTCGGGACCACGAGGGGTTCACCCCTCCACTTT. The chain employs TRBV7-2 and TRBJ1-6; possible D gene TRBD1, 5 bases. Trimming took off 3 bases at V and 9 bases at J, with 15 bases between the two ends. In germline, CDR1 is SGHTA, CDR2 FQGNSA. This CDR3 has 15 amino acids.

This sequence joins TRBV7-9 and TRBJ1-2; TRBD1 is a possible D gene (5 bases). The V and J ends lost 2 bases and 2 bases respectively, with 15 bases between them. Germline assignment: CDR1 SEHNR and CDR2 FQNEAQ (reference sequence). This CDR3 is built from 16 residues. For the CDR3, the DNA is TGTGCCAGCAGCTTAAGTTTGGGACGGACCAACTATGGCTACACCTTC. Protein product: CASSLSLGRTNYGYTF.

The chain employs TRBV7-3 and TRBJ2-2; D gene unclear. The CDR3 runs 13 residues. Trimming removed 6 bases at V and 4 bases at J, with 9 bases between. In germline, CDR1 is SGHTA, CDR2 FQGTGA. DNA of the CDR3: TGTGCCAGCAGTTATGACGGCACCGGGGAGCTGTTTTTT. It encodes CASSYDGTGELFF.

The J gene is TRBJ2-1, the V gene TRBV6-1; D uncertain. Between the trimmed V and J ends, which lost 1 base and 7 bases, there was a span of 17 bases. Germline V gives CDR1 MNHNS, CDR2 SASEGT. The CDR3 sequence is 16 residues long. The CDR3 here is CASSEVWGSPSNEQFF. The CDR3 bases are TGTGCCAGCAGTGAAGTTTGGGGATCCCCTTCGAATGAGCAGTTCTTC.

The rearrangement joins TRBV7-2 to TRBJ1-2; D is ambiguous. In germline, CDR1 is SGHTA, CDR2 FQGNSA. This CDR3 region has 13 residues. V was shortened by 1 base and J by 8 bases, with 11 bases between the two germline ends. The CDR3 spells CASSLDGNSGYTF. CDR3 nucleotide sequence: TGTGCCAGCAGCTTAGACGGGAATTCGGGCTACACCTTC. The whole variable domain, filled in from reference TRBV7-2 and TRBJ1-2, reads GAGVSQSPSNKVTEKGKDVELRCDPISGHTALYWYRQSLGQGLEFLIYFQGNSAPDKSGLPSDRFSAERTGGSVSTLTIQRTQQEDSAVYLCASSLDGNSGYTFGSGTRLTVV.

The genes are TRBV19 and TRBJ2-1; possible D gene TRBD2, 6 bases. The CDR3 has 16 amino acids. Germline V gene sequence: CDR1 LNHDA, CDR2 SQIVND (reference sequence). V gave up 6 bases and J gave up 5 bases, with 20 bases separating them. CDR3 in amino acids: CASSVLAARDNNEQFF. The CDR3 bases are TGTGCCAGTAGCGTCTTAGCGGCCCGCGATAACAATGAGCAGTTCTTC.

This sequence joins TRBV4-1 and TRBJ1-5; TRBD1 might be the D (5 bases). Germline V gene data show CDR1 as MGHRA and CDR2 as YSYEKL. The CDR3 runs to 16 residues. Between the trimmed V and J ends, which lost 2 bases and 4 bases, there was a span of 15 bases. The CDR3 protein is CASSQQGLQPNQPQHF. As DNA, the CDR3 is TGCGCCAGCAGCCAACAGGGATTACAACCAAATCAGCCCCAGCATTTT.

V usage is TRBV18 and J usage is TRBJ1-1; tentative D call: TRBD1 (5 bases). This CDR3 spans 14 amino acids. V dropped 2 bases and J dropped 7 bases, with 14 bases sitting between them. Germline-derived CDR1 and CDR2 are KGHSH and LQKENI. DNA for the CDR3: TGTGCCAGCTCACCAATCTCAACCGGGGGTGAAGCTTTCTTT. It codes for CASSPISTGGEAFF.

This clone was picked up one time. The J gene is TRBJ1-3, the V gene TRBV6-5, with TRBD1 matching over 7 bases. The CDR3 has 12 residues. Germline V gives CDR1 MNHEY, CDR2 SVGAGI. V was clipped by 11 bases and J by 4 bases; unmatched bases: 5. CDR3 residues: CASLGGGNTIYF. CDR3 in DNA: TGTGCCTCCTTAGGGGGCGGAAACACCATATATTTT.

The V call is TRBV9, the J call TRBJ1-1, with D uncertain. With 2 bases removed from V and 1 base from J, the gap between germline ends came to 9 bases. CDR1 SGDLS and CDR2 YYNGEE come from the germline V gene. This CDR3 contains 14 residues. The CDR3 here is CASSVTERNTEAFF. As DNA, the CDR3 is TGTGCCAGCAGCGTTACAGAGCGGAACACTGAAGCTTTCTTT. Full variable domain (outside the CDR3, taken from reference TRBV9 and TRBJ1-1): DSGVTQTPKHLITATGQRVTLRCSPRSGDLSVYWYQQSLDQGLQFLIQYYNGEERAKGNILERFSAQQFPDLHSELNLSSLELGDSALYFCASSVTERNTEAFFGQGTRLTVV.

To note about this clone: At the DNA level, this CDR3 is encoded by other sequences in the same sample as well. The chain couples TRBV29-1 to TRBJ2-1; D gene ambiguous. The V end was cut by 6 bases, the J end by 5 bases, with 5 bases between. The CDR3 consists of 10 residues. CDR1 is SQVTM, CDR2 ANQGSEA, per germline. This CDR3 is CSVWDNEQFF. The CDR3 bases are TGCAGCGTATGGGACAATGAGCAGTTCTTC.

V gene TRBV4-3 combines with J gene TRBJ2-2; 7 bases line up with TRBD2. Germline values: CDR1 LGHNA, CDR2 YSLEER. V lost 0 bases to trimming and J lost 6 bases; unmatched junction nucleotides: 1. The CDR3 covers 14 residues. The CDR3 protein is CASSQDRGAGELFF. The CDR3 nucleotides are TGCGCCAGCAGCCAAGATCGGGGGGCCGGGGAGCTGTTTTTT.

This chain uses TRBV2 with TRBJ1-2; D unresolved. Trimming took off 4 bases at V and 2 bases at J, with 11 bases between the two ends. Looked up from germline, CDR1 is SNHLY and CDR2 is FYNNEI. The CDR3 length is 14 residues. CDR3 sequence reads: CASSVSVGNYGYTF. CDR3 DNA sequence: TGTGCCAGCAGTGTTAGCGTGGGGAACTATGGCTACACCTTC.

The rearrangement links TRBV7-9 to TRBJ1-4; TRBD1 aligns across 10 bases. V was clipped by 1 base and J by 7 bases; unmatched bases: 3. CDR1 SEHNR and CDR2 FQNEAQ come from the germline V gene (reference sequence). This CDR3 is 15 amino acids long. The DNA of the CDR3 is TGTGCCAGCAGCTTAGGGGACAGGGGAGGTGAAAAACTGTTTTTT. Its protein is CASSLGDRGGEKLFF. The entire variable domain, with the rest obtained from reference TRBV7-9 and TRBJ1-4, is as follows: DTGVSQNPRHKITKRGQNVTFRCDPISEHNRLYWYRQTLGQGPEFLTYFQNEAQLEKSRLLSDRFSAERPKGSFSTLEIQRTEQGDSAMYLCASSLGDRGGEKLFFGSGTQLSVL.

V usage is TRBV30 and J usage is TRBJ1-1; a possible D gene is TRBD1 (5 bases). V lost 2 bases and J lost 11, with 21 bases in between. The CDR3 runs 14 residues. Germline CDR1 reads GTSNPN; CDR2 reads SVGIG (reference sequence). Written as DNA, the CDR3 is TGTGCCTGGAGTCGGTCTCGCCAGGGAAGTTTTGCTTTCTTT. It specifies CAWSRSRQGSFAFF.

The rearrangement links TRBV6-6 to TRBJ1-2, with D uncertain. Deletions cut 6 bases from V and 8 bases from J, with 16 bases between. This CDR3 region has 13 residues. Germline CDR1 and CDR2: MNHNY and SVGAGI (reference sequence). The CDR3 region is CASSQDSASGYTF. The CDR3 nucleotides read TGTGCCAGCAGCCAAGACTCGGCAAGCGGCTACACCTTC.

This chain connects TRBV5-1 to TRBJ1-1; 7 positions match TRBD1. Germline V CDR1 and CDR2: SGHRS, YFSETQ. The CDR3 is 14 amino acids. Trimming removed 2 bases from V and 1 base from J; junction bases left unmatched: 2. The CDR3 DNA is TGCGCCAGCAGCTTCAGGGGGGAGAACACTGAAGCTTTCTTT. This gives the protein CASSFRGENTEAFF.